This T cell receptor beta chain is drawn from a study of identical twins. Study-level points and caveats: Out-of-frame alpha sequences shared between twins exhibited an excess of low generation probability. Zero-insertion analyses might be partly confounded by invariant T cells like MAIT and iNKT.

This clonotype was seen only a few times. No antigen is known for it. Template switching introduced a universal primer site, and the cDNA bore unique molecular identifiers. MiXCR, run by TCRdb on the 5' RACE reads, gives a single entry per CDR3 protein. Of roughly 490,000 distinct CDR3 sequences listed, roughly an eighth are singletons. The data were also submitted as part of a second study, on yellow fever vaccine responses in identical twins. That work states: Twins' vaccine T cell responses were reported to seem partly convergent and partly personalized.

The sample consisted of CD4+ T cells sorted from blood. The TCR sequence derives from a woman between 18 and 29 years old in good health.

The chain's CDR3 is CASSRLGLANNEQFF. The CDR3 coding sequence is TGTGCCAGCAGCCGACTCGGACTAGCGAACAATGAGCAGTTCTTC. The genes are TRBV7-6 and TRBJ2-1, with 9 nucleotides matching TRBD2. J gave up 5 bases and V 5 bases, and 7 bases lay outside the gene matches. Germline assignment: CDR1 SGHVS and CDR2 FNYEAQ. The CDR3 length is 15 residues.